A single sample is the source of the 5 T cell receptor beta chains below, sequenced in a study of T cell changes during pregnancy in multiple sclerosis. Clones were sequenced by immunoSEQ multiplex PCR, and TCRdb holds only the in-frame ones, with some missing. This sample has 40,000 to 60,000 clones, with roughly 88% found just once. Sequencing was performed on peripheral blood, taken in the first trimester of pregnancy. These receptors originate from a female donor in good health, enrolled as a control in a pregnancy study.

In this sample, this clone turned up a few times. The chain joins TRBV28 to TRBJ2-7; TRBD2 agrees at 7 bases. This CDR3 comprises 14 residues. V lost 2 bases, J lost 2 bases, and 3 bases stayed unmatched. Per germline, CDR1 MDHEN and CDR2 SYDVKM. As DNA, the CDR3 is TGTGCCAGCAGTTTAGCGGGAGAGACCTACGAGCAGTACTTC. The encoded protein is CASSLAGETYEQYF.

This chain links TRBV18 with TRBJ2-3, with D perhaps TRBD2 (6 bases). This CDR3 comprises 16 residues. V lost 3 bases to trimming and J lost 2 bases, with 15 bases between them. The germline V gene encodes CDR1 KGHSH and CDR2 LQKENI. CDR3 loop: CASSPTGAGPTDTQYF. Here the CDR3 DNA reads TGTGCCAGCTCACCGACGGGCGCGGGGCCCACAGATACGCAGTATTTT.

The J gene is TRBJ2-7, the V gene TRBV21-1; the table's D call TRBD2 went unverified against the DNA. TRBV21-1 is assigned pseudogene status. The CDR3 has 17 amino acids. In DNA, the CDR3 is TGTGCCAGCAGCAAAGGGGAGATTAGCGGGGTCTCCTACGAGCAGTACTTC. This gives the protein CASSKGEISGVSYEQYF.

The V call is TRBV18, the J call TRBJ2-1, with D possibly TRBD2 on 6 matching bases. The length of the CDR3 is 15 residues. Germline V gene lookup returns CDR1 KGHSH and CDR2 LQKENI. The ends were cut back, 0 bases at V and 12 bases at J, with 18 bases in the middle. DNA of the CDR3: TGTGCCAGCTCACCACCGGGACTGGAGTCGGTTGCGCAGTTCTTC. Translation gives CASSPPGLESVAQFF.

This chain uses TRBV9 with TRBJ2-7; 9 bases are a match to TRBD2. Germline loops: CDR1 SGDLS, CDR2 YYNGEE. Unmatched junction bases numbered 3, after V lost 0 bases and J lost 2 bases. CDR3 length equals 15 residues. This CDR3 reads CASSVGSSGTYEQYF. The CDR3 nucleotides read TGTGCCAGCAGCGTAGGGTCTAGCGGGACCTACGAGCAGTACTTC.